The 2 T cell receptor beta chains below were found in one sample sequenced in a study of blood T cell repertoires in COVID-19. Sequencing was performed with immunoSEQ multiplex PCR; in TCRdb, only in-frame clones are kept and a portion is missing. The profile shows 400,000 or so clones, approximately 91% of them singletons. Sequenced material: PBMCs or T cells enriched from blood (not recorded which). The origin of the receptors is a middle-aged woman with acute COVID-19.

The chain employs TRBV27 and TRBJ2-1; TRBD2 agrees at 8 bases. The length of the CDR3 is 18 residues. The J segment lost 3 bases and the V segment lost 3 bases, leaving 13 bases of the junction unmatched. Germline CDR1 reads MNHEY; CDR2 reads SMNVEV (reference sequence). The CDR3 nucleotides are TGTGCCAGCAGTTTGGATGTCGGGGGGGGCAGTATCTACAATGAGCAGTTCTTC. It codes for CASSLDVGGGSIYNEQFF.

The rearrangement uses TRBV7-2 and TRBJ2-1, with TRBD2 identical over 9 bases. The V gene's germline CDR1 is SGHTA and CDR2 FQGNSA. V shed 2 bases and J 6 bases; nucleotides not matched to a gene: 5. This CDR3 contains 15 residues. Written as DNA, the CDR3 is TGTGCCAGCAGCTTATCACTAGCGGGTTTCAATGAGCAGTTCTTC. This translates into CASSLSLAGFNEQFF.